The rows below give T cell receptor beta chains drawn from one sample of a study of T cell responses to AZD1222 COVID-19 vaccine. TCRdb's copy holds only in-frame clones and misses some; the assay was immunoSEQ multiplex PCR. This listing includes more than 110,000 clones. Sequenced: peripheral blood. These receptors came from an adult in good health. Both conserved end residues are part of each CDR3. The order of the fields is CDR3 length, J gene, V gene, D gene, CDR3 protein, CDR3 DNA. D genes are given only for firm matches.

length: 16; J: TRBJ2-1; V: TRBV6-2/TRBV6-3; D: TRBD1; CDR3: CASSRRGSTKYNEQFF; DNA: TGTGCCAGCAGCCGCAGGGGGTCAACAAAGTACAATGAGCAGTTCTTC
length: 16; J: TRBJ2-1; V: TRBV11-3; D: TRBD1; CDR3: CASSRRTGGDMNEQFF; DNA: TGTGCCAGCAGCCGACGGACAGGGGGGGATATGAATGAGCAGTTCTTC
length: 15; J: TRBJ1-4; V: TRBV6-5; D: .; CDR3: CASSRTVTTNEKLFF; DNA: TGTGCCAGCAGTCGGACAGTAACAACTAATGAAAAACTGTTTTTT
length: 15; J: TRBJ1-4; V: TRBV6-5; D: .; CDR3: CASSYSFTQGGKLFF; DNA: TGTGCCAGCAGTTACTCGTTTACCCAAGGTGGGAAACTGTTTTTT
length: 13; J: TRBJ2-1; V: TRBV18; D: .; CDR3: CASSFRAADEQFF; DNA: TGTGCCAGCTCATTCCGAGCAGCTGATGAGCAGTTCTTC
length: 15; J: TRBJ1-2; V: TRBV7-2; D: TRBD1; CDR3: CASSPRDRGVYGYTF; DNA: TGTGCCAGCAGCCCCCGGGACAGGGGTGTCTATGGCTACACCTTC
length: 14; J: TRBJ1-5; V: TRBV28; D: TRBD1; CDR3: CASSPGGGHQPQHF; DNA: TGTGCCAGCTCTCCAGGGGGCGGTCATCAGCCCCAGCATTTT
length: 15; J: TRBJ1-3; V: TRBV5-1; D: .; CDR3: CASSFDRSSGNTIYF; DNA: TGCGCCAGCAGCTTCGACAGGAGCTCTGGAAACACCATATATTTT
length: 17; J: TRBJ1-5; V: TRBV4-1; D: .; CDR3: CASSQNRDPGGNQPQHF; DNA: TGCGCCAGCAGCCAAAACCGGGACCCCGGGGGCAATCAGCCCCAGCATTTT
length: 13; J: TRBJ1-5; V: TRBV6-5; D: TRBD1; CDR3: CASPGQGGQPQHF; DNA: TGTGCCTCGCCGGGACAGGGGGGTCAGCCCCAGCATTTT
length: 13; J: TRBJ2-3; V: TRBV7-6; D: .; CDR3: CASSLERADTQYF; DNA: TGTGCCAGCAGCTTAGAGAGGGCAGATACGCAGTATTTT
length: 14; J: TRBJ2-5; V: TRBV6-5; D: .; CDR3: CASTLMGMQETQYF; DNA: TGTGCCAGCACCCTCATGGGCATGCAAGAGACCCAGTACTTC
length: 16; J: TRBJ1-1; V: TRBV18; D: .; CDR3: CASSQQPGPRNTEAFF; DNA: TGTGCCAGCTCACAACAACCGGGACCTCGGAACACTGAAGCTTTCTTT
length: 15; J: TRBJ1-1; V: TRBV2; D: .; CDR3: CASSVLRSENTEAFF; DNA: TGTGCCAGCAGTGTCCTGAGAAGTGAGAACACTGAAGCTTTCTTT
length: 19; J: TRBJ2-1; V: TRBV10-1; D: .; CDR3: CASSEALSSGPRDYNEQFF; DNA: TGCGCCAGCAGTGAGGCCCTCTCCTCGGGGCCCAGGGACTACAATGAGCAGTTCTTC
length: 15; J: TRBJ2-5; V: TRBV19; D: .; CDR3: CASSIDGRGLETQYF; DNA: TGTGCCAGTAGTATAGATGGACGGGGGTTGGAGACCCAGTACTTC
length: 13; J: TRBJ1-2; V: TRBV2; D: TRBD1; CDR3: CASSVGTGDGYTF; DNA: TGTGCCAGCAGTGTCGGTACAGGGGATGGCTACACCTTC
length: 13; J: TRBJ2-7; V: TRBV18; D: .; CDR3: CASSPLDSTEQYF; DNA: TGTGCCAGCTCACCACTGGACTCCACAGAGCAGTACTTC
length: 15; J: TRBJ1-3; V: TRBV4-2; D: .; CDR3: CASSLEVQSGNTIYF; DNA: TGTGCCAGCAGCCTGGAGGTGCAGTCTGGAAACACCATATATTTT
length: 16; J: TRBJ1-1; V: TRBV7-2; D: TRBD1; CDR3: CASSPGTARRGTEAFF; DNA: TGTGCCAGCAGTCCCGGGACAGCTAGACGAGGGACTGAAGCTTTCTTT
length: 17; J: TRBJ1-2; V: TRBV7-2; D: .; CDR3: CASSLEESAGYIYGYTF; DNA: TGTGCCAGCAGCTTAGAGGAATCGGCAGGGTATATCTATGGCTACACCTTC
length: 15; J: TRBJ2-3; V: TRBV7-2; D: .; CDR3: CASSLTGSSTDTQYF; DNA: TGTGCCAGCAGCTTAACAGGATCCTCCACAGATACGCAGTATTTT
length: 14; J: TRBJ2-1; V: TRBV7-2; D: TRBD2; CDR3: CASSFSGGATEQFF; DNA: TGTGCCAGCAGCTTTAGCGGGGGGGCCACTGAGCAGTTCTTC
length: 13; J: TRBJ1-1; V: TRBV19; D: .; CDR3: CASSMAGDTEAFF; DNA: TGTGCCAGTAGTATGGCAGGGGACACTGAAGCTTTCTTT
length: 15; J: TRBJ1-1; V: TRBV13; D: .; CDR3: CASSLGDRPSYEAFF; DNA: TGTGCCAGCAGCTTAGGGGACAGACCCAGTTATGAAGCTTTCTTT
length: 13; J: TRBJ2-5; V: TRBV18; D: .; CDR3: CASSIGIQETQYF; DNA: TGTGCCAGCTCCATAGGCATCCAAGAGACCCAGTACTTC
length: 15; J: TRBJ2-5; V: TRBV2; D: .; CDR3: CASGARGGGPETQYF; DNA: TGTGCCAGCGGGGCCCGGGGCGGGGGCCCTGAGACCCAGTACTTC
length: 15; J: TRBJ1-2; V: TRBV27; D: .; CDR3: CASSPARTPNYGYTF; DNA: TGTGCCAGCAGTCCCGCCCGGACACCTAACTATGGCTACACCTTC
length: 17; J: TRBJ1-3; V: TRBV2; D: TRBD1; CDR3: CASSERDRRLSGNTIYF; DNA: TGTGCCAGCAGTGAGAGGGACAGGCGGCTCTCTGGAAACACCATATATTTT
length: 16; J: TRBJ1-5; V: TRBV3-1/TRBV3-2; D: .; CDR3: CASSQDLTGPNQPQHF; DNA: TGTGCCAGCAGCCAAGATTTGACAGGTCCCAATCAGCCCCAGCATTTT
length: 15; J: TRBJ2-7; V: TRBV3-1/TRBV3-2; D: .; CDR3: CASSQDRRQAYEQYF; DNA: TGTGCCAGCAGCCAAGATAGGAGACAGGCCTACGAGCAGTACTTC
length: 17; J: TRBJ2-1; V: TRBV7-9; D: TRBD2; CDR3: CASSLLGTSGGDNEQFF; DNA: TGTGCCAGCAGCCTACTGGGGACTAGCGGGGGGGACAATGAGCAGTTCTTC
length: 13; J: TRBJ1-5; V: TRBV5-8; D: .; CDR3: CASSLLTDQPQHF; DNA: TGTGCCAGCAGCTTGTTGACAGATCAGCCCCAGCATTTT
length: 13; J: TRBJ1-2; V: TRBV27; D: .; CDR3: CASSASGAYGYTF; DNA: TGTGCCAGCAGTGCGTCCGGGGCGTATGGCTACACCTTC
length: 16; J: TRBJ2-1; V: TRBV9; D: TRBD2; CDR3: CASSVGLAGLYNEQFF; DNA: TGTGCCAGCAGCGTAGGACTAGCGGGGTTATACAATGAGCAGTTCTTC
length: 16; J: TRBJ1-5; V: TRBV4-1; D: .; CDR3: CASSQGRVGLNQPQHF; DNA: TGCGCCAGCAGCCAAGGTCGGGTGGGCTTAAATCAGCCCCAGCATTTT
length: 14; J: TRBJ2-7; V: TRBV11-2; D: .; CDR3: CASSLAGPAYEQYF; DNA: TGTGCCAGCAGCTTAGCAGGGCCTGCCTACGAGCAGTACTTC
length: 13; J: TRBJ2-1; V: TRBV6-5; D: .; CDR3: CASSYLDGNEQFF; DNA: TGTGCCAGCAGTTACTTGGACGGGAATGAGCAGTTCTTC
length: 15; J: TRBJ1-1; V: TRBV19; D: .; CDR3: CATQAGHSRNTEAFF; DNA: TGTGCCACCCAGGCAGGGCATAGTAGGAACACTGAAGCTTTCTTT
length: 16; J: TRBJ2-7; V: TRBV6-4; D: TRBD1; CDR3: CASSPRSGQEAYEQYF; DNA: TGTGCCAGCAGTCCTCGCTCGGGACAGGAAGCCTACGAGCAGTACTTC
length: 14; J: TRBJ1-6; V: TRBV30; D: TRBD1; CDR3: CAWSKGTGDSPLHF; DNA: TGTGCCTGGAGTAAGGGGACAGGGGATTCACCCCTCCACTTT
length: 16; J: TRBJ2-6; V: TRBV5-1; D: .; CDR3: CASSYDSYSGANVLTF; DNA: TGCGCCAGCAGCTACGACAGTTACTCTGGGGCCAACGTCCTGACTTTC
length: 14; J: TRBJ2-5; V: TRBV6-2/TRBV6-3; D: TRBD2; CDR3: CASSSGLVGVTQYF; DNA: TGTGCCAGCAGTTCGGGACTAGTGGGAGTGACCCAGTACTTC
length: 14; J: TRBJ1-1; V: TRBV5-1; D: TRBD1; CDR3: CASSLGDRNTEAFF; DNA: TGCGCCAGCAGCTTGGGGGACAGGAACACTGAAGCTTTCTTT
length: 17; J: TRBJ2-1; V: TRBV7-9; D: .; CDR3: CASSLLAASGSYNEQFF; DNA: TGTGCCAGCAGCTTATTGGCGGCATCAGGGTCCTACAATGAGCAGTTCTTC
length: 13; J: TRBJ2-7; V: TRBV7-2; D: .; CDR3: CASRPGSEYEQYF; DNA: TGTGCCAGCAGGCCAGGTAGCGAATACGAGCAGTACTTC
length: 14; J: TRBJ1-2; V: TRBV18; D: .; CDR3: CASSPQELYYGYTF; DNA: TGTGCCAGCTCACCACAGGAGCTTTACTATGGCTACACCTTC
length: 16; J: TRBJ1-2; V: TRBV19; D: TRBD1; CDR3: CATRQGRFLWNYGYTF; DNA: TGTGCCACCAGACAGGGGAGGTTTTTGTGGAACTATGGCTACACCTTC
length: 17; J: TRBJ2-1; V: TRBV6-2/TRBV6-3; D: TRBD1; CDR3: CASSHGTGGRSYNEQFF; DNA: TGTGCCAGCAGTCACGGGACAGGGGGCCGCTCCTACAATGAGCAGTTCTTC
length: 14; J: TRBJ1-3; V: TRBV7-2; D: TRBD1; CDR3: CASSPGTVGNTIYF; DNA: TGTGCCAGCAGCCCGGGGACAGTTGGAAACACCATATATTTT
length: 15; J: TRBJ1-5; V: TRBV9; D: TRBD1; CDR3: CASTPTGQSNQPQHF; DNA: TGTGCCAGCACCCCGACAGGGCAAAGCAATCAGCCCCAGCATTTT